These 6 T cell receptor beta chains share one sample of origin, sequenced in a study of CD8 T cells in ankylosing spondylitis. TCRdb processed the 5' RACE reads anew with MiXCR; each CDR3 protein has one entry. The data contain a few hundred thousand distinct CDR3 sequences, 20% to 25% of them seen just once; the ten biggest clones take up roughly a sixth. Overall study results and limits: Ankylosing spondylitis blood appeared to be characterized by a TCR beta motif of 8 or 9 highly homologous variants.

Their antigens are not known. Sequencing was done on a sample of blood, either unsorted or a sorted T cell fraction (not recorded which). The receptors originated from a male donor with ankylosing spondylitis.

V and J are TRBV20-1 and TRBJ2-7; D may be TRBD1 (5 bases). CDR1 and CDR2 from the germline V gene are DFQATT and SNEGSKA (reference sequence). The V and J ends lost 0 bases and 2 bases respectively, with 17 bases between them. CDR3 length: 16 residues. The CDR3 DNA follows: TGCAGTGCTAGAGATTTCGGGCAGGGCTCTGCCTACGAGCAGTACTTC. It is translated as CSARDFGQGSAYEQYF.

This clonotype turned up a few times. The chain uses TRBV3-1 and TRBJ1-1; D may be TRBD1 (5 bases). Germline CDR1 and CDR2: LGHDT and YNNKEL (reference sequence). Trimming stripped 1 base from V and 1 base from J, with 7 bases between. The CDR3 length is 14 residues. In nucleotides, the CDR3 is TGTGCCAGCAGCCAAGCGGGGGAGAACACTGAAGCTTTCTTT. Its translation is CASSQAGENTEAFF.

This chain links TRBV6-5 with TRBJ2-7, with 9 bases fitting TRBD2. CDR1 is MNHEY and CDR2 is SVGAGI in the germline V gene. The CDR3 spans 17 residues. V was pared by 2 bases and J by 0 bases, with 8 bases of the junction left unmatched. The CDR3 DNA reads TGTGCCAGCAGTTACAAACTAGGACTAGCGAACTCCTACGAGCAGTACTTC. Protein product: CASSYKLGLANSYEQYF.

The chain is built from TRBV11-2 and TRBJ2-7; D unclear. The germline CDR1 and CDR2 sequences are SGHAT and FQNNGV. With 5 bases removed from V and 7 bases from J, the gap between germline ends came to 12 bases. The length of the CDR3 is 12 residues. The CDR3 reads CASSGPRREQYF. The DNA of the CDR3 is TGTGCCAGCAGCGGACCCCGGCGGGAGCAGTACTTC. Supplemented by reference TRBV11-2 and TRBJ2-7, the full variable domain reads EAGVAQSPRYKIIEKRQSVAFWCNPISGHATLYWYQQILGQGPKLLIQFQNNGVVDDSQLPKDRFSAERLKGVDSTLKIQPAKLEDSAVYLCASSGPRREQYFGPGTRLTVT.

The sample holds a few counts of this clonotype. The chain is built from TRBV18 and TRBJ2-2; D is possibly TRBD1 (6 bases). Trimming took 2 bases from V and 1 from J, leaving 14 bases between them. Germline V gene lookup returns CDR1 KGHSH and CDR2 LQKENI. The CDR3 totals 17 residues. The CDR3 nucleotides read TGTGCCAGCTCACCAGGGACACCCGGAGGGAACACCGGGGAGCTGTTTTTT. This translates into CASSPGTPGGNTGELFF. The whole variable domain, filled in from reference TRBV18 and TRBJ2-2, reads NAGVMQNPRHLVRRRGQEARLRCSPMKGHSHVYWYRQLPEEGLKFMVYLQKENIIDESGMPKERFSAEFPKEGPSILRIQQVVRGDSAAYFCASSPGTPGGNTGELFFGEGSRLTVL.

This clonotype was found a few times. The V call is TRBV28, the J call TRBJ2-7; the match to TRBD2 covers 10 bases. CDR1 and CDR2 from the germline V gene are MDHEN and SYDVKM. The V segment lost 1 base and the J segment 4 bases; nucleotides outside the gene matches: 7. This CDR3 has 16 amino acids. The CDR3 sequence: CASSLSPSGRGYEQYF. CDR3 coding DNA: TGTGCCAGCAGTTTATCTCCTAGCGGGAGAGGGTACGAGCAGTACTTC.